The rows below give T cell receptor beta chains drawn from one sample of a study of T cell responses to AZD1222 COVID-19 vaccine. Assay: immunoSEQ multiplex PCR; the TCRdb copy retains only in-frame clones and omits some. The sample holds about 96,000 clones, 89% seen once. The specimen comprised peripheral blood, sampled on day 0 of AZD1222 vaccination. The receptors derive from an adult in good health. The CDR3 runs from the conserved cysteine through the conserved F or W. D genes are given only for firm matches.

j_gene	v_gene	d_gene	CDR3nt	CDR3aa
TRBJ1-2	TRBV6-5	TRBD1	TGTGCCAGCAGTAAAAGGACAGGGACCTATGGCTACACCTTC	CASSKRTGTYGYTF
TRBJ2-1	TRBV7-2	.	TGTGCCACCAAGATAACGAGGAACAATGAGCAGTTCTTC	CATKITRNNEQFF
TRBJ2-1	TRBV12-5	TRBD2	TGTGCTAGTGCCTCGGGGGGGGTCCCGTACAATGAGCAGTTCTTC	CASASGGVPYNEQFF
TRBJ2-7	TRBV28	.	TGTGCCAGCAGTTCACCGGCGCCCGGCGAGCAGTACTTC	CASSSPAPGEQYF
TRBJ1-1	TRBV30	.	TGTGCCTGGAGTGATCTGGGGAACACTGAAGCTTTCTTT	CAWSDLGNTEAFF
TRBJ2-3	TRBV6-1	.	TGTGCCAGCAGTGAATCCAGGCTAGGGGGGCGATATGACACAGATACGCAGTATTTT	CASSESRLGGRYDTDTQYF
TRBJ1-2	TRBV6-1	.	TGTGCCAGCAGTGAATTTAGGATCGGAGGCTACACCTTC	CASSEFRIGGYTF
TRBJ1-3	TRBV19	.	TGTGCCAGTACCGGGGCCGGGAACACCATATATTTT	CASTGAGNTIYF
TRBJ2-3	TRBV9	.	TGTGCCAGCAGCGTAGTAGGGGCAGATACGCAGTATTTT	CASSVVGADTQYF
TRBJ1-2	TRBV7-6	.	TGTGCCAGCAGCTTAGCACATGAGGCGGGGGATGGCTACACCTTC	CASSLAHEAGDGYTF
TRBJ2-2	TRBV5-1	TRBD1	TGCGCCAGCAGCCAGAGACAGGGCAACACCGGGGAGCTGTTTTTT	CASSQRQGNTGELFF
TRBJ2-1	TRBV4-1	.	TGCGCCAGCAGCCCCGGACCTTCCTATTCATATGAGCAGTTCTTC	CASSPGPSYSYEQFF
TRBJ2-3	TRBV27	.	TGTGCCAGCAGCCGCGGGGCCGCAGATACGCAGTATTTT	CASSRGAADTQYF
TRBJ2-7	TRBV28	TRBD2	TGTGCCAGCAGTTTAGGGGGGACTAACCTCTACGAGCAGTACTTC	CASSLGGTNLYEQYF
TRBJ1-3	TRBV29-1	.	TGCAGCGTTGCTCCGACAGGACGAAACACCATATATTTT	CSVAPTGRNTIYF
TRBJ1-2	TRBV30	.	TGTGCCTGGTCCAATGGTATATCGGGAGGGGGCTACACCTTC	CAWSNGISGGGYTF